A selection of T cell receptor beta chains follows, all from one sample in a study of blood T cell repertoires in COVID-19. Here immunoSEQ multiplex PCR was the method, and the copy in TCRdb shows in-frame clones only, minus some. The sample records roughly 260,000 clones, 85% to 90% being singletons. Sequencing was done on a sample of peripheral blood. Every receptor here comes from a woman in her thirties or forties with acute or convalescent COVID-19. Each CDR3 is given with its conserved first and last residue. Each record gives: CDR3 DNA, CDR3 protein, J gene, V gene, D gene, clone size. A D gene is named only where the DNA matches it firmly. Size is stated for part of the rows, as once, few or many counts, or as a class when the clone is expanded.

CDR3 DNA: TGTGCCATCAGGAAGGGGGTGGGCGAGACCCAGTACTTC
CDR3 protein: CAIRKGVGETQYF
J gene: TRBJ2-5
V gene: TRBV10-3
D gene: .
clone size: .

CDR3 DNA: TGTGCCAGCAGCTTAGTTGCGACTAGCGGAGGCACAGATACGCAGTATTTT
CDR3 protein: CASSLVATSGGTDTQYF
J gene: TRBJ2-3
V gene: TRBV11-2
D gene: TRBD2
clone size: .

CDR3 DNA: TGCGCCAGCAGCCAGAGAGGGGACAGTTACTATGGCTACACCTTC
CDR3 protein: CASSQRGDSYYGYTF
J gene: TRBJ1-2
V gene: TRBV4-1
D gene: TRBD1
clone size: .

CDR3 DNA: TGTGCCAGCAGCTTAGTTTTTCCAACAGCGGGCATAGAGACCCAGTACTTC
CDR3 protein: CASSLVFPTAGIETQYF
J gene: TRBJ2-5
V gene: TRBV11-2
D gene: .
clone size: .

CDR3 DNA: TGTGCCAGCAGCCACCCAGGGCTCAACTATGGCTACACCTTC
CDR3 protein: CASSHPGLNYGYTF
J gene: TRBJ1-2
V gene: TRBV14
D gene: .
clone size: .

CDR3 DNA: TGTGCCAGCAGCCCTACCGGGACAGGCGGCTCTGGGGCCAACGTCCTGACTTTC
CDR3 protein: CASSPTGTGGSGANVLTF
J gene: TRBJ2-6
V gene: TRBV3-1/TRBV3-2
D gene: TRBD1
clone size: .

CDR3 DNA: TGTGCCAGCAGTTCGCCATCGTCCCGAGGAGAAAAACTGTTTTTT
CDR3 protein: CASSSPSSRGEKLFF
J gene: TRBJ1-4
V gene: TRBV6-5
D gene: .
clone size: .

CDR3 DNA: TGTGCCAGCAGCTTGGTAGGGGGACGCTATGGCTACACCTTC
CDR3 protein: CASSLVGGRYGYTF
J gene: TRBJ1-2
V gene: TRBV5-6
D gene: .
clone size: once

CDR3 DNA: TGTGCCATTCAGGGGGCGCGAGACACTGAAGCTTTCTTT
CDR3 protein: CAIQGARDTEAFF
J gene: TRBJ1-1
V gene: TRBV10-3
D gene: TRBD1
clone size: .

CDR3 DNA: TGCAGTGCTAGTGGTCAGGGGGCGCGAGGCTACACCTTC
CDR3 protein: CSASGQGARGYTF
J gene: TRBJ1-2
V gene: TRBV20-1
D gene: TRBD1
clone size: .

CDR3 DNA: TGTGCCAGTAGTAGCCGACAGGCCTCTAGCAATCAGCCCCAGCATTTT
CDR3 protein: CASSSRQASSNQPQHF
J gene: TRBJ1-5
V gene: TRBV19
D gene: .
clone size: .

CDR3 DNA: TGTGCCAGCAGTTTAGGAGGCGCGCCCCAGCATTTT
CDR3 protein: CASSLGGAPQHF
J gene: TRBJ1-5
V gene: TRBV12-3/TRBV12-4
D gene: .
clone size: .

CDR3 DNA: TGCGCCAGCAGCCAAGATAAGGACAGGCGCCCTTTCACTGAAGCTTTCTTT
CDR3 protein: CASSQDKDRRPFTEAFF
J gene: TRBJ1-1
V gene: TRBV4-1
D gene: TRBD1
clone size: .

CDR3 DNA: TGTGCCAGCAGCCGCGACAGCTCCTACAATGAGCAGTTCTTC
CDR3 protein: CASSRDSSYNEQFF
J gene: TRBJ2-1
V gene: TRBV5-8
D gene: .
clone size: .

CDR3 DNA: TGTGCCAGCAGTCAGGTTTCGAGCAATCAGCCCCAGCATTTT
CDR3 protein: CASSQVSSNQPQHF
J gene: TRBJ1-5
V gene: TRBV2
D gene: .
clone size: .

CDR3 DNA: TGCGCCAGCGGGGCAGGGGGTTATGGCTACACCTTC
CDR3 protein: CASGAGGYGYTF
J gene: TRBJ1-2
V gene: TRBV10-2
D gene: TRBD1
clone size: .

CDR3 DNA: TGTGCCAGCAAGCCCGACAGGGGGCCAACTAATGAAAAACTGTTTTTT
CDR3 protein: CASKPDRGPTNEKLFF
J gene: TRBJ1-4
V gene: TRBV5-8
D gene: TRBD1
clone size: few

CDR3 DNA: TGTGCCTGGACCCGGAGGGGCACAGATACGCAGTATTTT
CDR3 protein: CAWTRRGTDTQYF
J gene: TRBJ2-3
V gene: TRBV30
D gene: .
clone size: once

CDR3 DNA: TGTGCCAGCAGTTCGACAGGCTATGGCTACACCTTC
CDR3 protein: CASSSTGYGYTF
J gene: TRBJ1-2
V gene: TRBV6-5
D gene: .
clone size: .

CDR3 DNA: TGTGCCAGCAGTCGCCAGGAGACCCAGTACTTC
CDR3 protein: CASSRQETQYF
J gene: TRBJ2-5
V gene: TRBV6-5
D gene: .
clone size: .

CDR3 DNA: TGTGCCAGCAGCTTAGCGGACAGTCAAGAGACCCAGTACTTC
CDR3 protein: CASSLADSQETQYF
J gene: TRBJ2-5
V gene: TRBV7-8
D gene: .
clone size: once

CDR3 DNA: TGTGCCAGCAGCCAAGGGGGCGAGGTCTATGGCTACACCTTC
CDR3 protein: CASSQGGEVYGYTF
J gene: TRBJ1-2
V gene: TRBV28
D gene: TRBD1
clone size: .

CDR3 DNA: TGCGCCAGCAGCTCTCGAACCAGGCGAAGCACAGATACGCAGTATTTT
CDR3 protein: CASSSRTRRSTDTQYF
J gene: TRBJ2-3
V gene: TRBV5-1
D gene: .
clone size: .

CDR3 DNA: TGTGCCAGCAGTTCGGACAGGGCGGGGGTCCAGCCCCAGCATTTT
CDR3 protein: CASSSDRAGVQPQHF
J gene: TRBJ1-5
V gene: TRBV2
D gene: TRBD1
clone size: .

CDR3 DNA: TGTGCCAGCAGTCCCCTGGGTAGCGGGGGGGTAGCCAAAAACATTCAGTACTTC
CDR3 protein: CASSPLGSGGVAKNIQYF
J gene: TRBJ2-4
V gene: TRBV2
D gene: TRBD2
clone size: .

CDR3 DNA: TGTGCCAGCAGCCCCTATTTGGGCGGCTACACCTTC
CDR3 protein: CASSPYLGGYTF
J gene: TRBJ1-2
V gene: TRBV14
D gene: .
clone size: .

CDR3 DNA: TGTGCCAGCAGCGAATCGGTGAACTATGGCTACACCTTC
CDR3 protein: CASSESVNYGYTF
J gene: TRBJ1-2
V gene: TRBV6-2/TRBV6-3
D gene: .
clone size: .

CDR3 DNA: TGTGCCATCAGTGAGTCGGCAGGGTTAGGCTCACCCCTCCACTTT
CDR3 protein: CAISESAGLGSPLHF
J gene: TRBJ1-6
V gene: TRBV10-3
D gene: .
clone size: .

CDR3 DNA: TGTGCCGCAACATTTAGGGGGGGGCGAGAGACCCAGTACTTC
CDR3 protein: CAATFRGGRETQYF
J gene: TRBJ2-5
V gene: TRBV6-5
D gene: .
clone size: .

CDR3 DNA: TGCAGCGTTGTTTCAGCTAACTATGGCTACACCTTC
CDR3 protein: CSVVSANYGYTF
J gene: TRBJ1-2
V gene: TRBV29-1
D gene: .
clone size: .

CDR3 DNA: TGTGCCAGCATGAGACGTCGGGGATCACCCCTCCACTTT
CDR3 protein: CASMRRRGSPLHF
J gene: TRBJ1-6
V gene: TRBV6-5
D gene: .
clone size: .

CDR3 DNA: TGTGCCAGTATGGACAGGGCCTACAAAAACATTCAGTACTTC
CDR3 protein: CASMDRAYKNIQYF
J gene: TRBJ2-4
V gene: TRBV19
D gene: TRBD1
clone size: .

CDR3 DNA: TGTGCCAGCAGTGAGAGTGAGAACTATGGCTACACCTTC
CDR3 protein: CASSESENYGYTF
J gene: TRBJ1-2
V gene: TRBV2
D gene: .
clone size: .

CDR3 DNA: TGTGCCAGCAGCGAACGAGGGAAAGGGGAAAAACTGTTTTTT
CDR3 protein: CASSERGKGEKLFF
J gene: TRBJ1-4
V gene: TRBV14
D gene: .
clone size: .

CDR3 DNA: TGCGCCAGCAGTGAAGACAGGGGTGGGGAGACCCAGTACTTC
CDR3 protein: CASSEDRGGETQYF
J gene: TRBJ2-5
V gene: TRBV10-2
D gene: TRBD1
clone size: .

CDR3 DNA: TGTGCCAGCAGCTTTAACCGGGGGGGCACAGATACGCAGTATTTT
CDR3 protein: CASSFNRGGTDTQYF
J gene: TRBJ2-3
V gene: TRBV5-5
D gene: TRBD2
clone size: .

CDR3 DNA: TGTGCTAGTGGCCCGGGACAGGGAATGGTCAGCGATCAGCCTCAGCATTTT
CDR3 protein: CASGPGQGMVSDQPQHF
J gene: TRBJ1-5
V gene: TRBV12-5
D gene: TRBD1
clone size: .

CDR3 DNA: TGTGCCAGCAGCTTAGGGGGGACAGCCCAAGAGACCCAGTACTTC
CDR3 protein: CASSLGGTAQETQYF
J gene: TRBJ2-5
V gene: TRBV7-2
D gene: TRBD1
clone size: .

CDR3 DNA: TGTGCCAGCAAGGCTAGCGGGGGCACAGATACGCAGTATTTT
CDR3 protein: CASKASGGTDTQYF
J gene: TRBJ2-3
V gene: TRBV2
D gene: TRBD2
clone size: .

CDR3 DNA: TGTGCCAGTAGTCTTTATTCGGGGGACTCTGGCTACACCTTC
CDR3 protein: CASSLYSGDSGYTF
J gene: TRBJ1-2
V gene: TRBV19
D gene: .
clone size: .

CDR3 DNA: TGCGCCAGCAGCCAAACGGACTATGGCTACACCTTC
CDR3 protein: CASSQTDYGYTF
J gene: TRBJ1-2
V gene: TRBV5-1
D gene: .
clone size: .

CDR3 DNA: TGTGCCAGCAGTTACTCGACCGGGAGCACCGGGGAGCTGTTTTTT
CDR3 protein: CASSYSTGSTGELFF
J gene: TRBJ2-2
V gene: TRBV6-5
D gene: .
clone size: .

CDR3 DNA: TGTGCCAGTAGGGACCAAGGGGCTGGTACAGATACGCAGTATTTT
CDR3 protein: CASRDQGAGTDTQYF
J gene: TRBJ2-3
V gene: TRBV19
D gene: .
clone size: once

CDR3 DNA: TGTGCCAGCAGTTTATTTTCGCAGGGATATGGCTACACCTTC
CDR3 protein: CASSLFSQGYGYTF
J gene: TRBJ1-2
V gene: TRBV27
D gene: .
clone size: .

CDR3 DNA: TGTGCCAGCAGCTTTAAGGGGCAGGGGTACCAAGAGACCCAGTACTTC
CDR3 protein: CASSFKGQGYQETQYF
J gene: TRBJ2-5
V gene: TRBV11-2
D gene: .
clone size: .

CDR3 DNA: TGTGCCTGGGGTCAGTTGGGACAAGACACTGAAGCTTTCTTT
CDR3 protein: CAWGQLGQDTEAFF
J gene: TRBJ1-1
V gene: TRBV30
D gene: .
clone size: .

CDR3 DNA: TGTGCCAGCAGCAAAGAAGAGGGGGCGAAAGTGATTACTGAAGCTTTCTTT
CDR3 protein: CASSKEEGAKVITEAFF
J gene: TRBJ1-1
V gene: TRBV21-1
D gene: .
clone size: .

CDR3 DNA: TGTGCCAGCAGCCAGGGGGGTAACTATGGCTACACCTTC
CDR3 protein: CASSQGGNYGYTF
J gene: TRBJ1-2
V gene: TRBV4-2
D gene: .
clone size: .

CDR3 DNA: TGTGCCAGCAGCACAGTCTGGGACACTGAAGCTTTCTTT
CDR3 protein: CASSTVWDTEAFF
J gene: TRBJ1-1
V gene: TRBV7-2
D gene: .
clone size: .

CDR3 DNA: TGCGCCAGCAGCCAAGATGGCAGGGGCACAGAGACCCAGTACTTC
CDR3 protein: CASSQDGRGTETQYF
J gene: TRBJ2-5
V gene: TRBV4-1
D gene: .
clone size: .

CDR3 DNA: TGTGCCAGCAGTCCGCAGGGGGATGGGACTGAAGCTTTCTTT
CDR3 protein: CASSPQGDGTEAFF
J gene: TRBJ1-1
V gene: TRBV27
D gene: TRBD1
clone size: .

CDR3 DNA: TGCAGCGTGGCTAACAGGGGGTTCACAGATACGCAGTATTTT
CDR3 protein: CSVANRGFTDTQYF
J gene: TRBJ2-3
V gene: TRBV29-1
D gene: TRBD1
clone size: .

CDR3 DNA: TGTGCCAGCAGTTTACAGGGCAATCAGCCCCAGCATTTT
CDR3 protein: CASSLQGNQPQHF
J gene: TRBJ1-5
V gene: TRBV12-3/TRBV12-4
D gene: .
clone size: few

CDR3 DNA: TGTGCCAGCAGGACCGGGACTAGTGATTCACCCCTCCACTTT
CDR3 protein: CASRTGTSDSPLHF
J gene: TRBJ1-6
V gene: TRBV6-5
D gene: .
clone size: .

CDR3 DNA: TGCGCCAGCAGTGAGACGCTGCGGGGGGGGCGGGATGGCTACACCTTC
CDR3 protein: CASSETLRGGRDGYTF
J gene: TRBJ1-2
V gene: TRBV10-2
D gene: .
clone size: .